Each of the 24 T cell receptor beta chains below was sequenced from the same sample in a study of sequential checkpoint blockade in melanoma (dated by TCRdb to 2018 to 2020). Preparation of the library involved the immunoSEQ multiplex PCR assay. Not all clones reach the TCRdb copy of this immuneACCESS table, which keeps in-frame sequences only. Checked studies attribute under half of the gap to unresolved V genes and leave the rest unexplained. Here the sample has about 12,000 clones; 74% occur a single time. The top ten clones comprise about 25% of the sample. Interpreted using the paper, the treatment or condition label stands for: randomized to nivolumab then ipilimumab (arm A) or the reverse (arm B). Specimen: CD8+ T cells sorted from blood (inferred from file names), collected from a patient given nivolumab and ipilimumab in sequence. These receptors originate from a human donor with melanoma.

The V gene is TRBV6-1, the J gene TRBJ2-1; weak D call: TRBD2 (5 bases). CDR1 is MNHNS, CDR2 SASEGT, per germline. The CDR3 is 15 residues long. V lost 6 bases, J lost 3 bases, and 15 bases lay in between. CDR3 sequence reads: CASRKDGGYYNEQFF. The CDR3 nucleotides are TGTGCCAGCAGGAAGGACGGAGGATACTACAATGAGCAGTTCTTC.

J is TRBJ2-4 and V is TRBV18; 7 bases line up with TRBD1. The CDR3 is 17 amino acids. Per the germline V gene, CDR1 is KGHSH and CDR2 is LQKENI. V shed 0 bases, J shed 0 bases, and the junction held 5 bases outside the gene matches. The CDR3 protein is CASSPPGQKVAKNIQYF. The CDR3 DNA reads as TGTGCCAGCTCACCACCGGGACAGAAAGTAGCCAAAAACATTCAGTACTTC.

The V and J genes are TRBV29-1 and TRBJ2-1, with D perhaps matching TRBD2 (6 bases). Germline loops: CDR1 SQVTM, CDR2 ANQGSEA. CDR3 length equals 12 residues. Trimming shortened V by 8 bases and J by 6 bases, and 14 bases separated the two germline ends. DNA for the CDR3: TGCAGCACGTGGTGGAGGGCCAATGAGCAGTTCTTC. As protein: CSTWWRANEQFF.

This chain links TRBV19 with TRBJ2-7; a possible D gene is TRBD1 (6 bases). Deletions cut 8 bases from V and 6 bases from J, with 11 bases between. The CDR3 loop spans 11 amino acids. CDR1 and CDR2 (germline): LNHDA, SQIVND (reference sequence). The CDR3 sequence: CASYQGGEQYF. The CDR3 DNA reads TGTGCCAGTTATCAAGGGGGCGAGCAGTACTTC.

The rearrangement uses TRBV5-4 and TRBJ1-1, with D possibly TRBD1 on 6 matching bases. CDR1 SGHNT and CDR2 YYREEE come from the germline V gene (reference sequence). V lost 0 bases to trimming and J lost 8 bases, with 14 bases between them. The CDR3 is 14 amino acids. For the CDR3, the DNA is TGTGCCAGCAGCTTGGAACGCAGGGGAAGAGAAGCTTTCTTT. It translates to CASSLERRGREAFF.

This chain links TRBV9 with TRBJ2-4, with 7 bases fitting TRBD1. The CDR3 runs 16 residues. V lost 3 bases, J lost 3 bases, and 9 bases stayed unmatched. Germline loops: CDR1 SGDLS, CDR2 YYNGEE. The CDR3 nucleotides are TGTGCCAGCAGCGCCCCATTCGGGACAGACAAAAACATTCAGTACTTC. It translates to CASSAPFGTDKNIQYF.

This clone was found a few times. V usage is TRBV5-1 and J usage is TRBJ2-4; D ambiguous. CDR3 length: 16 amino acids. V lost 0 bases to trimming and J lost 0 bases, with 10 bases between them. Germline V gives CDR1 SGHRS, CDR2 YFSETQ. For the CDR3, the DNA is TGCGCCAGCAGCTTGGCCTTCGAGGTAGCCAAAAACATTCAGTACTTC. Its translation is CASSLAFEVAKNIQYF.

This clone showed up just a few times. This chain links TRBV5-6 with TRBJ2-7; TRBD1 matches 7 bases. The CDR3 sequence is 16 residues long. Germline V gives CDR1 SGHDT, CDR2 YYEEEE. With 4 bases clipped from V and 2 bases from J, the junction kept 12 bases outside the gene matches. CDR3 region: CASSDRRDSTPYEQYF. For the CDR3, the DNA is TGTGCCAGCAGCGATCGCCGGGACAGTACCCCCTACGAGCAGTACTTC.

The V gene is TRBV7-6, the J gene TRBJ2-5; D is possibly TRBD2 (5 bases). Looked up from germline, CDR1 is SGHVS and CDR2 is FNYEAQ. Trimming shortened V by 5 bases and J by 5 bases, and 12 bases separated the two germline ends. The length of the CDR3 is 13 residues. CDR3 nucleotides: TGTGCCAGCAGCCTATCGGACTTGGAGACCCAGTACTTC. Translating it yields CASSLSDLETQYF. The complete variable domain, with remaining parts taken from reference TRBV7-6 and TRBJ2-5, reads GAGVSQSPRYKVTKRGQDVALRCDPISGHVSLYWYRQALGQGPEFLTYFNYEAQQDKSGLPNDRFSAERPEGSISTLTIQRTEQRDSAMYRCASSLSDLETQYFGPGTRLLVL.

The chain uses TRBV10-2 and TRBJ1-5, with D perhaps matching TRBD1 (5 bases). Trimming took 2 bases from V and 4 from J, leaving 18 bases between them. Germline loops: CDR1 WSHSY, CDR2 SAAADI. The CDR3 is 17 amino acids. The CDR3 sequence is CASSEMTVKFGNQPQHF. CDR3 DNA sequence: TGCGCCAGCAGTGAGATGACAGTAAAATTTGGGAATCAGCCCCAGCATTTT.

J is TRBJ1-1 and V is TRBV19, with D perhaps TRBD1 (5 bases). Trimming removed 5 bases at V and 0 bases at J, with 10 bases between. Germline V gene lookup returns CDR1 LNHDA and CDR2 SQIVND (reference sequence). This CDR3 contains 14 residues. The CDR3 spells CASSLGQLNTEAFF. The CDR3, as DNA: TGTGCCAGTAGTCTGGGGCAGCTGAACACTGAAGCTTTCTTT.

The V call is TRBV7-9, the J call TRBJ1-1; a weak D match, TRBD1 (6 bases). This CDR3 has 15 residues. Germline-derived CDR1 and CDR2 are SEHNR and FQNEAQ (reference sequence). V was pared by 5 bases and J by 1 base, with 14 bases between. CDR3 amino acids: CASSPRGRGNTEAFF. The CDR3 DNA reads TGTGCCAGCAGCCCAAGGGGCAGGGGGAACACTGAAGCTTTCTTT.

V usage is TRBV5-1 and J usage is TRBJ1-2; 8 nucleotides match TRBD1. CDR3 length: 16 amino acids. CDR1 SGHRS and CDR2 YFSETQ come from the germline V gene. Losses at the gene ends were 4 bases for V and 3 bases for J; bases not matched to a gene: 11. CDR3 region: CASSLRPGQEDYGYTF. CDR3 nucleotides: TGCGCCAGCAGCCTGAGACCGGGACAGGAGGACTATGGCTACACCTTC.

The chain is built from TRBV2 and TRBJ2-7; maybe TRBD1 (7 bases). V dropped 6 bases and J dropped 3 bases, with 18 bases sitting between them. The CDR3 has 15 amino acids. Germline lookup yields CDR1 SNHLY and CDR2 FYNNEI. CDR3 in DNA: TGTGCCAGCAGCAGGGGGGTGGGGGGCCACTACGAGCAGTACTTC. The encoded protein is CASSRGVGGHYEQYF. Variable domain in full (rest from reference TRBV2 and TRBJ2-7): EPEVTQTPSHQVTQMGQEVILRCVPISNHLYFYWYRQILGQKVEFLVSFYNNEISEKSEIFDDQFSVERPDGSNFTLKIRSTKLEDSAMYFCASSRGVGGHYEQYFGPGTRLTVT.

By sample share, this clone is medium-sized. The J gene is TRBJ1-2, the V gene TRBV7-9; D gene uncertain. V lost 0 bases, J lost 2 bases, and 4 bases lay in between. This CDR3 comprises 13 residues. Per the germline V gene, CDR1 is SEHNR and CDR2 is FQNEAQ (reference sequence). CDR3 nucleotides: TGTGCCAGCAGCTTAGCGGAGAACTATGGCTACACCTTC. Translating it yields CASSLAENYGYTF.

The rearrangement links TRBV6-1 to TRBJ2-7; 8 bases align to TRBD1. The CDR3 extends over 13 amino acids. Per the germline V gene, CDR1 is MNHNS and CDR2 is SASEGT. V lost 8 bases, J lost 3 bases, and 6 bases stayed unmatched. In nucleotides, the CDR3 is TGTGCCAGCCGGGACAGGCCCTTCTACGAGCAGTACGTC. The encoded protein is CASRDRPFYEQYV.

The chain is built from TRBV9 and TRBJ2-1; 16 bases map to TRBD2. Germline V gene lookup returns CDR1 SGDLS and CDR2 YYNGEE. The CDR3 has 17 residues. J gave up 1 base and V 6 bases, and 4 bases lay outside the gene matches. CDR3 protein: CASTPGLAGGSYNEQFF. In DNA, the CDR3 is TGTGCCAGCACCCCGGGACTAGCGGGAGGGTCCTACAATGAGCAGTTCTTC.

The V gene is TRBV6-5, the J gene TRBJ1-5; no definite D call. V was shortened by 1 base and J by 7 bases, with 11 bases between the two germline ends. This CDR3 is 14 amino acids long. Germline CDR1 and CDR2: MNHEY and SVGAGI. The CDR3 is CASSYYAGGQPQHF. CDR3 bases: TGTGCCAGCAGTTACTATGCGGGTGGACAGCCCCAGCATTTT.

The genes are TRBV9 and TRBJ1-1; unclear D gene. Germline V lookup: CDR1 SGDLS, CDR2 YYNGEE. The germline V and J ends were trimmed by 1 base and 2 bases, with 3 bases remaining between them. This CDR3 is built from 12 residues. CDR3 sequence (DNA): TGTGCCAGCAGCGTATCAAACACTGAAGCTTTCTTT. Translation gives CASSVSNTEAFF.

With respect to this clone: Additional DNA sequences in this sample encode the identical CDR3. V gene TRBV19 combines with J gene TRBJ2-3; the D gene is possibly TRBD1 (5 bases). V was trimmed by 5 bases and J by 2 bases, leaving 11 bases between them. Germline lookup yields CDR1 LNHDA and CDR2 SQIVND (reference sequence). This CDR3 is 14 amino acids long. This CDR3 is CASSPDIYTDTQYF. The CDR3 region has the DNA TGTGCCAGTAGTCCGGACATTTACACAGATACGCAGTATTTT.

V usage is TRBV6-1 and J usage is TRBJ2-7, with 9 positions matching TRBD2. Trimming removed 1 base from V and 5 bases from J; junction bases left unmatched: 6. This CDR3 spans 15 amino acids. CDR1 MNHNS and CDR2 SASEGT come from the germline V gene. The CDR3 protein is CASSEGAGGPDEQYF. DNA of the CDR3: TGTGCCAGCAGTGAAGGGGCGGGAGGGCCCGACGAGCAGTACTTC.

This clone was detected once. The genes are TRBV10-3 and TRBJ2-5; D remains ambiguous. The J call may be faulty, since TRBJ2-7 better matches the DNA end. The germline V gene encodes CDR1 ENHRY and CDR2 SYGVKD. There are 13 residues in the CDR3. The CDR3 loop is CAISVGLTYEQYF. The CDR3, as DNA: TGTGCCATCAGTGTGGGCCTCACCTACGAGCAGTACTTC.

The chain has TRBV25-1 and TRBJ1-2; D may be TRBD1 (5 bases). Trimming took 3 bases from V and 0 from J, leaving 11 bases between them. The CDR3 has 15 amino acids. Germline V gene lookup returns CDR1 MGHDK and CDR2 SYGVNS. The DNA for the CDR3 is TGTGCCAGCAGTGATGGGGGGGGAGCTAACTATGGCTACACCTTC. Translated: CASSDGGGANYGYTF.

This clone was seen a handful of times. The chain carries TRBV6-5 and TRBJ2-5, with TRBD1 identical over 8 bases. V dropped 2 bases and J dropped 5; count of bases not matched to a gene: 4. This CDR3 spans 14 amino acids. Germline V CDR1 and CDR2: MNHEY, SVGAGI. The CDR3 loop reads CASSYTGGYETQYF. The DNA for the CDR3 is TGTGCCAGCAGTTACACAGGGGGTTACGAGACCCAGTACTTC.